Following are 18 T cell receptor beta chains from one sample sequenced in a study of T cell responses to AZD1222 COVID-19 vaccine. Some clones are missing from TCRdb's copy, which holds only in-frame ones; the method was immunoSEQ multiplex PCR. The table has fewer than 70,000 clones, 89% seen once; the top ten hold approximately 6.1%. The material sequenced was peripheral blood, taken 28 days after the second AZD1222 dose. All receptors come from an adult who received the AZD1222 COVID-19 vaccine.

This CDR3 is CASSLEGSRDGEKLFF. CDR3 coding DNA: TGCGCCAGCAGCTTGGAAGGGAGCCGGGACGGGGAAAAACTGTTTTTT. The chain uses TRBV5-1 and TRBJ1-4; D perhaps matches TRBD1 (5 bases). In germline, CDR1 is SGHRS, CDR2 YFSETQ. V lost 0 bases, J lost 8 bases, and 17 bases lay in between. This CDR3 spans 16 amino acids.

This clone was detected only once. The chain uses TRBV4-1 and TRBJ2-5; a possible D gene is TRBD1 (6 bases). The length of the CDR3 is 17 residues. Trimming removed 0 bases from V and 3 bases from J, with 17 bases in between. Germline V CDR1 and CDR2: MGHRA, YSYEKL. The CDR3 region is CASSQDGFRQGKETQYF. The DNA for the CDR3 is TGCGCCAGCAGCCAAGATGGGTTCAGGCAGGGGAAAGAGACCCAGTACTTC.

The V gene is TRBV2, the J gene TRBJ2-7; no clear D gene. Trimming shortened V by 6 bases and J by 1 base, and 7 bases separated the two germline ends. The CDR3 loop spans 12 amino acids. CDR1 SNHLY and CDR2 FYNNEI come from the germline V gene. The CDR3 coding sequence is TGTGCCAGCAGGGGCAGTTCCTACGAGCAGTACTTC. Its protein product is CASRGSSYEQYF.

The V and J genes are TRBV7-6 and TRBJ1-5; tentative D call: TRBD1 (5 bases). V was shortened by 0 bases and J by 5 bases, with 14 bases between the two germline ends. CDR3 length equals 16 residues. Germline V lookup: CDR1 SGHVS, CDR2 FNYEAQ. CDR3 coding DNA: TGTGCCAGCAGCTTAGCGGCATCTGGGGGGGATCAGCCCCAGCATTTT. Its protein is CASSLAASGGDQPQHF.

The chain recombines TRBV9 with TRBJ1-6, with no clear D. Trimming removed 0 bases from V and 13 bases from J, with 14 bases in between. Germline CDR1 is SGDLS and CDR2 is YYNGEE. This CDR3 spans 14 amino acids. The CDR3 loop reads CASSVAKDIAPLHF. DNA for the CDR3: TGTGCCAGCAGCGTAGCTAAGGATATTGCTCCCCTCCACTTT.

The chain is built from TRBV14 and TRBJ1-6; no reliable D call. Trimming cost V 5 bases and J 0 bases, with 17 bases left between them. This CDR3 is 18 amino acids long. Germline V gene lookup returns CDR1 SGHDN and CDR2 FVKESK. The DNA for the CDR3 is TGTGCCAGCAGCTCCAAGGTGGGCCCGAGCTCCTATAATTCACCCCTCCACTTT. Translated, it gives CASSSKVGPSSYNSPLHF.

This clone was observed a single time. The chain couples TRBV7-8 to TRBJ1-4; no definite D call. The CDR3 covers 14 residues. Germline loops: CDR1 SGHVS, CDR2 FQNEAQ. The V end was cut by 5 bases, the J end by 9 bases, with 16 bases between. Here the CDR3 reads CASSPGGLGQKLFF. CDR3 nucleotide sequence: TGTGCCAGCAGCCCAGGCGGCCTTGGTCAAAAACTGTTTTTT.

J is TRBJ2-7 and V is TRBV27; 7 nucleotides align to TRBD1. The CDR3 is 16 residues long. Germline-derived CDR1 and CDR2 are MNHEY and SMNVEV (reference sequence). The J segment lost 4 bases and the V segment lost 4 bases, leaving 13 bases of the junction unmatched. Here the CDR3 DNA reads TGTGCCAGCAGTTGGGTCCCAACAGGGGATGGTTACGAGCAGTACTTC. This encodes CASSWVPTGDGYEQYF.

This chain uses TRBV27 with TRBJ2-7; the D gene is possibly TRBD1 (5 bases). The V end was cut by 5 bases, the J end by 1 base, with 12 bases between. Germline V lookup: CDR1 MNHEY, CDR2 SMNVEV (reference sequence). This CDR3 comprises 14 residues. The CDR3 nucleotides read TGTGCCAGCAGTCCGCTTCGGACATCCTACGAGCAGTACTTC. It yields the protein CASSPLRTSYEQYF.

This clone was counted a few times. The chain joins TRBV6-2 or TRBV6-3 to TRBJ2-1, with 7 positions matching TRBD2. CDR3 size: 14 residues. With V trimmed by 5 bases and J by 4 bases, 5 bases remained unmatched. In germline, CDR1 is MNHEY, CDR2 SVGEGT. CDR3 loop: CASSRASGYNEQFF. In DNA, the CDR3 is TGTGCCAGCAGTCGGGCTAGCGGTTACAATGAGCAGTTCTTC.

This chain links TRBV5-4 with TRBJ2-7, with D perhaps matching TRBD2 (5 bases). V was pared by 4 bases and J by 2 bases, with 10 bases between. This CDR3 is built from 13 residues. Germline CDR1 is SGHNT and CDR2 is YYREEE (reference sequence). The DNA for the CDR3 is TGTGCCAGCAGCACCGCCGGGACCTACGAGCAGTACTTC. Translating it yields CASSTAGTYEQYF.

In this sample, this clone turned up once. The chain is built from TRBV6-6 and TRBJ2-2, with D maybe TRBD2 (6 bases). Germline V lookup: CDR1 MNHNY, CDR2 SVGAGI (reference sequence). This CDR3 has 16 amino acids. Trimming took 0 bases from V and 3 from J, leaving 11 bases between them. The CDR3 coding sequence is TGTGCCAGCAGTTACTCGAGTAGCGGCTACACCGGGGAGCTGTTTTTT. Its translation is CASSYSSSGYTGELFF.

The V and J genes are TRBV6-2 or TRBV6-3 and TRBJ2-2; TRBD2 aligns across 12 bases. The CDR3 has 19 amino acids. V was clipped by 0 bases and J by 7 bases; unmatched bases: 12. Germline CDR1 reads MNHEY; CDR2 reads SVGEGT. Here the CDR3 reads CASSYSTSGSSPPNGELFF. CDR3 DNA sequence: TGTGCCAGCAGTTACTCGACTAGCGGGAGCAGCCCGCCCAACGGGGAGCTGTTTTTT.

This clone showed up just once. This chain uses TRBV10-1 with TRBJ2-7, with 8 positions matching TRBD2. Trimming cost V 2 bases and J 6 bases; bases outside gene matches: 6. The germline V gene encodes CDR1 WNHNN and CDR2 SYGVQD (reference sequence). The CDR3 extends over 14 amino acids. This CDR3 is CASSESSGGREQYF. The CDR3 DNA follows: TGCGCCAGCAGTGAGAGTTCGGGGGGGCGCGAGCAGTACTTC.

DNA of the CDR3: TGTGCCTGGATTCGCGGGGGGCAGGCCGGGGAGCTGTTTTTT. This translates into CAWIRGGQAGELFF. The chain has TRBV30 and TRBJ2-2; 8 bases fit TRBD2. With V trimmed by 4 bases and J by 6 bases, 7 bases remained unmatched. The germline gives CDR1 GTSNPN, CDR2 SVGIG (reference sequence). The CDR3 covers 14 residues.

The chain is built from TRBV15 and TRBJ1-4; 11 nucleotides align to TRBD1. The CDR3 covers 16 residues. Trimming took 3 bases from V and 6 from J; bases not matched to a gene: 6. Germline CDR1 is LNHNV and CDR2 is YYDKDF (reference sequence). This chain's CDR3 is CATSSSGTGGYEKLFF. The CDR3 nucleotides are TGTGCCACCAGCAGCTCAGGGACAGGGGGTTATGAAAAACTGTTTTTT.

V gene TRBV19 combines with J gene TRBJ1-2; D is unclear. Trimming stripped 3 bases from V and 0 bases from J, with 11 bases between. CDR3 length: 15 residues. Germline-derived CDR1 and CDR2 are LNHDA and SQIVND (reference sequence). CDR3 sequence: CASSIGRSSNYGYTF. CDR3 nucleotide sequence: TGTGCCAGTAGTATTGGCAGATCCTCTAACTATGGCTACACCTTC.

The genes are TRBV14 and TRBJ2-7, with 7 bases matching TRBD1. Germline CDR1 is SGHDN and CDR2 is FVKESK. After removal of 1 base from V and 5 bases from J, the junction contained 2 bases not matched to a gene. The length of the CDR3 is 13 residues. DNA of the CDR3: TGTGCCAGCAGCCAAGCAGGGGGACACGAGCAGTACTTC. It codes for CASSQAGGHEQYF.